These 26 T cell receptor beta chains were sequenced from one sample in a study of blood T cells in healthy people across ages. Primed by a sample-barcoded 5' primer and a J-beta primer mix, a second PCR proceeded for 7 to 11 cycles. TCRdb reprocessed the 5' RACE reads via MiXCR and lists one record per CDR3 protein. The sample lists some 1,000,000 distinct CDR3 sequences; about 25% were seen once. The same specimen was also included in a second study, on T cells of mothers and their children.

The sequenced sample consisted of blood. Receptor source: a girl aged 2-10 years in good health.

CDR3 coding DNA: TGTGCCAGCAGCCAAGATCGAAACAGGGTGAACACTGAAGCTTTCTTT. It encodes CASSQDRNRVNTEAFF. The chain has TRBV4-2 and TRBJ1-1, with D possibly being TRBD1 (6 bases). The CDR3 runs to 16 residues. V was trimmed by 0 bases and J by 0 bases, leaving 11 bases between them. CDR1 is LGHNA and CDR2 is YNFKEQ in the germline V gene.

J is TRBJ2-4 and V is TRBV3-1; no reliable D call. The CDR3 covers 12 residues. CDR1 is LGHDT, CDR2 YNNKEL, per germline (reference sequence). V lost 9 bases and J 6 bases, leaving 12 bases between the germline ends. CDR3 sequence reads: CASTSTANIQYF. The DNA for the CDR3 is TGTGCCAGTACCTCAACAGCAAACATTCAGTACTTC. The variable domain in full, completed from reference TRBV3-1 and TRBJ2-4, reads DTAVSQTPKYLVTQMGNDKSIKCEQNLGHDTMYWYKQDSKKFLKIMFSYNNKELIINETVPNRFSPKSPDKAHLNLHINSLELGDSAVYFCASTSTANIQYFGAGTRLSVL.

V is TRBV6-5 and J is TRBJ2-5; D not resolved. The tail of the sequence fits TRBJ2-7 better, so the J call may be wrong. Per germline, CDR1 MNHEY and CDR2 SVGAGI. The CDR3 has 15 residues. CDR3 protein: CASIKVTRGHYEQYF. CDR3 sequence (DNA): TGTGCCAGCATCAAAGTTACGCGTGGGCACTACGAGCAGTACTTC.

This clonotype was detected only a few times. The gene calls are TRBV25-1 and TRBJ1-4, with a tentative D call TRBD1 (5 bases). V lost 4 bases and J lost 8, with 17 bases in between. Germline V lookup: CDR1 MGHDK, CDR2 SYGVNS. This CDR3 is 15 amino acids long. In DNA, the CDR3 is TGTGCCAGCAGTGCTCCCTCGGGGGTCGAGGAAAAACTGTTTTTT. It translates to CASSAPSGVEEKLFF.

The chain recombines TRBV4-2 with TRBJ2-1, with 12 bases that match TRBD2. V trimming: 1 base; J trimming: 3 bases; junction bases outside the gene matches: 7. Germline V lookup: CDR1 LGHNA, CDR2 YNFKEQ. This CDR3 has 18 amino acids. CDR3 DNA sequence: TGTGCCAGCAGCCAAGGGGTCCAACTAGCGGGGGGCTACAATGAGCAGTTCTTC. Its translation is CASSQGVQLAGGYNEQFF.

This clonotype was observed a handful of times. An end of the junction does not agree with germline; a read error may underlie this. The rearrangement links TRBV9 to TRBJ1-2; 11 bases are shared with TRBD1. Germline assignment: CDR1 SGDLS and CDR2 YYNGEE. This CDR3 is 15 amino acids long. The CDR3 protein is CASSIRTGGAGGCTF. In DNA form, the CDR3 reads TGTGCCAGCAGCATCAGGACAGGGGGCGCGGGAGGCTGCACCTTC.

The chain recombines TRBV6-5 with TRBJ1-2; the match to TRBD1 covers 8 bases. Germline assignment: CDR1 MNHEY and CDR2 SVGAGI. The ends lost 0 bases at V and 10 bases at J; junction bases unmatched: 7. This CDR3 has 14 amino acids. The chain's CDR3 is CASSYSNAGGDYTF. CDR3 DNA: TGTGCCAGCAGTTACTCGAACGCAGGGGGCGACTACACCTTC.

The sample holds a few counts of this clonotype. The chain combines TRBV29-1 with TRBJ2-5; D perhaps matches TRBD2 (6 bases). The J call may be faulty, since TRBJ2-7 better matches the DNA end. The CDR3 has 11 residues. Germline V gives CDR1 SQVTM, CDR2 ANQGSEA. The DNA for the CDR3 is TGCAGCGTTCGGGAGACCTACGAGCAGTACTTC. Translated, it gives CSVRETYEQYF.

This clonotype was counted only a few times. The chain is built from TRBV27 and TRBJ2-1, with 7 positions matching TRBD1. Germline CDR1 is MNHEY and CDR2 is SMNVEV (reference sequence). CDR3 length equals 16 residues. V lost 4 bases and J lost 4; bases outside the gene matches: 10. DNA of the CDR3: TGTGCCAGCAGTTCCAGGACAGGCCCACGTTACAATGAGCAGTTCTTC. It encodes CASSSRTGPRYNEQFF.

This clonotype was counted between two and nine times. The CDR3 sequence: CSASNSGQLSYEQYF. The CDR3 region has the DNA TGCAGTGCTAGCAATAGCGGACAGCTATCCTACGAGCAGTACTTC. This chain uses TRBV20-1 with TRBJ2-7; D possibly matches TRBD1 or TRBD2 (6 bases each). V lost 3 bases, J lost 1 base, and 16 bases lay in between. This CDR3 has 15 amino acids. Per germline, CDR1 DFQATT and CDR2 SNEGSKA (reference sequence).

V usage is TRBV3-1 and J usage is TRBJ2-1, with D hard to call. Germline CDR1 reads LGHDT; CDR2 reads YNNKEL (reference sequence). The CDR3 is made up of 20 amino acids. Trimming shortened V by 0 bases and J by 0 bases, and 21 bases separated the two germline ends. CDR3: CASSQEEDQAIKSSYNEQFF. The CDR3 nucleotides read TGTGCCAGCAGCCAAGAAGAAGACCAGGCGATCAAAAGCTCCTACAATGAGCAGTTCTTC.

This clonotype was counted between two and nine times. The V call is TRBV28, the J call TRBJ2-7; TRBD1 might be the D (6 bases). TRBJ2-1 explains the end of the DNA better; the J call may be wrong. The CDR3 is 11 residues long. Germline V gene sequence: CDR1 MDHEN, CDR2 SYDVKM. CDR3 sequence (DNA): TGTGCCTGTACAGGGTACAATGAGCAGTTCTTC. Amino acid sequence: CACTGYNEQFF.

This sequence joins TRBV11-2 and TRBJ2-3, with D tentatively TRBD2 (6 bases). This CDR3 spans 13 amino acids. Trimming removed 6 bases from V and 4 bases from J, with 11 bases in between. CDR1 SGHAT and CDR2 FQNNGV come from the germline V gene. The DNA of the CDR3 is TGTGCCAGCAGACCCTCGGGGGCAGATACGCAGTATTTT. Translation gives CASRPSGADTQYF.

V is TRBV5-8 and J is TRBJ1-2, with D unclear. The ends were cut back, 4 bases at V and 10 bases at J, with 17 bases in the middle. The CDR3 loop spans 13 amino acids. Per the germline V gene, CDR1 is SGHTS and CDR2 is YDEGEE. The CDR3 loop is CASSRLSINYYTF. The DNA of the CDR3 is TGTGCCAGCAGCCGGCTGTCCATCAATTACTACACCTTC.

This clonotype came up once. The chain recombines TRBV7-2 with TRBJ1-4, with D possibly TRBD1 on 6 matching bases. The germline gives CDR1 SGHTA, CDR2 FQGNSA. Trimming took 3 bases from V and 8 from J, leaving 16 bases between them. CDR3 length: 15 residues. The CDR3 nucleotides are TGTGCCAGCAGCTTTGGGGTCCAGGGGAACGAAAAACTGTTTTTT. Translating gives CASSFGVQGNEKLFF.

This clonotype appeared a few times. V and J are TRBV4-3 and TRBJ2-7; D remains ambiguous. CDR3 length: 14 residues. Trimming removed 0 bases at V and 11 bases at J, with 17 bases between. Germline CDR1 LGHNA, CDR2 YSLEER. DNA of the CDR3: TGCGCCAGCAGCCAAGATGAACACGTCAGGAGTAAGTACTTC. Encoded protein: CASSQDEHVRSKYF.

This clonotype was counted between two and nine times. The V and J genes are TRBV20-1 and TRBJ1-1; D unclear. CDR1 and CDR2 from the germline V gene are DFQATT and SNEGSKA (reference sequence). The CDR3 totals 16 residues. Trimming pared 0 bases from V and 1 base from J, leaving 15 bases between. This CDR3 reads CSARDRVGAGNTEAFF. The CDR3 DNA reads as TGCAGTGCTAGAGATCGGGTAGGCGCAGGGAACACTGAAGCTTTCTTT.

This clonotype showed up just a few times. The germline gene is not matched at one end of the junction; a read error may be the cause. J is TRBJ2-2 and V is TRBV12-3 or TRBV12-4, with 7 positions matching TRBD2. The CDR3 covers 15 residues. The CDR3 here is CASSFRDYITGELSF. In DNA, the CDR3 is TGTGCCAGCAGTTTCAGGGACTACATCACCGGGGAGCTGTCTTTT.

This clonotype was counted between two and nine times. A junction end diverges from the germline sequence, so it may reflect a read error. This chain joins TRBV7-2 and TRBJ2-1, with 10 bases identical to TRBD2. CDR3 length equals 15 residues. Germline assignment: CDR1 SGHTA and CDR2 FQGNSA. The CDR3 nucleotides are TGTGCCTGCAGCCAACGGACCGGGACTAGCGATGAGCAGTTCTTC. Protein product: CACSQRTGTSDEQFF.

The chain combines TRBV6-2 or TRBV6-3 with TRBJ1-2, with D uncertain. The length of the CDR3 is 11 residues. V was clipped by 6 bases and J by 8 bases, with 10 bases between them. CDR1 MNHEY and CDR2 SVGEGT come from the germline V gene. CDR3 sequence reads: CASSRSGGYTF. Written as DNA, the CDR3 is TGTGCCAGCAGCCGGTCGGGAGGCTACACCTTC.

This chain connects TRBV9 to TRBJ2-1; no definite D call. The tail of the sequence fits TRBJ2-5 better, so the J call may be wrong. The CDR3 runs 12 residues. Germline CDR1 and CDR2: SGDLS and YYNGEE. The CDR3 bases are TGTGCCAGCGCTGGGATGGAGGAGACCCAGTACTTC. Protein sequence: CASAGMEETQYF.

The chain is built from TRBV4-3 and TRBJ2-5; 11 positions agree with TRBD1. TRBJ2-7 matches the DNA end more closely, so the J call is doubtful. This CDR3 is 16 amino acids long. Germline CDR1 is LGHNA and CDR2 is YSLEER. Written as DNA, the CDR3 is TGCGCCAGCAGCCAAGAATGGGGACAGGGGGGCTACGAGCAGTACTTC. Residues: CASSQEWGQGGYEQYF.

The chain carries TRBV2 and TRBJ1-6; a weak D match, TRBD1 (5 bases). Trimming stripped 4 bases from V and 1 base from J, with 14 bases between. CDR1 is SNHLY, CDR2 FYNNEI, per germline. The CDR3 contains 17 residues. The CDR3 reads CASSGTGRWSYNSPLHF. In nucleotides, the CDR3 is TGTGCCAGCAGTGGCACGGGACGATGGTCCTATAATTCACCCCTCCACTTT.

This clonotype was counted between two and nine times. The rearrangement uses TRBV2 and TRBJ2-3; TRBD2 agrees at 9 bases. Germline trimming cut 7 bases from V and 6 bases from J; bases unmatched to any gene: 11. The germline CDR1 and CDR2 sequences are SNHLY and FYNNEI. This CDR3 is built from 15 residues. For the CDR3, the DNA is TGTGCCAGCAAGTCCCCTAGCGGGAATGCGGATACGCAGTATTTT. Its protein is CASKSPSGNADTQYF.

As regards this clonotype: One junction end does not reproduce the germline sequence, and a read error may be involved. The V and J genes are TRBV5-1 and TRBJ2-7, with D possibly being TRBD1 (6 bases). Germline lookup yields CDR1 SGHRS and CDR2 YFSETQ. There are 11 residues in the CDR3. CDR3 coding DNA: TGCGCCAGCAGCTTAGGACCTCAGGGGCACTTC. Translating it yields CASSLGPQGHF.

DNA of the CDR3: TGTGCCAGCAGCTTATTCTTCACCAATGAGCAGTTCTTC. Encoded protein: CASSLFFTNEQFF. V gene TRBV7-9 combines with J gene TRBJ2-1; D gene ambiguous. Germline-derived CDR1 and CDR2 are SEHNR and FQNEAQ (reference sequence). Trimming pared 2 bases from V and 6 bases from J, leaving 8 bases between. The CDR3 extends over 13 amino acids. Drawing the rest from reference TRBV7-9 and TRBJ2-1, the complete variable domain is DTGVSQNPRHKITKRGQNVTFRCDPISEHNRLYWYRQTLGQGPEFLTYFQNEAQLEKSRLLSDRFSAERPKGSFSTLEIQRTEQGDSAMYLCASSLFFTNEQFFGPGTRLTVL.